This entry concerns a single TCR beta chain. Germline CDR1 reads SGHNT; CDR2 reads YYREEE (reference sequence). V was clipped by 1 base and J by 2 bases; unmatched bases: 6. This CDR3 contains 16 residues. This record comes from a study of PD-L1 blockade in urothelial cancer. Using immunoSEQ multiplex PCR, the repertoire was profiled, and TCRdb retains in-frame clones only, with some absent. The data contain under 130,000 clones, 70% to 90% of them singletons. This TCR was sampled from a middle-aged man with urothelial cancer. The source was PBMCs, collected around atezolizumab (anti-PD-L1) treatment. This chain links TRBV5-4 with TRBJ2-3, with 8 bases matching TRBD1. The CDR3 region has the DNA TGTGCCAGCAGCTTGAGGTCAGGGGGCCTCACAGATACGCAGTATTTT. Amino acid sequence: CASSLRSGGLTDTQYF.